Sequencing of this T cell receptor (beta chain) was carried out in a study of blood T cell repertoires in COVID-19. Study in general: Sites across the United States, Italy and Spain contributed samples from acute and convalescent COVID-19. Sources were T cells, B-cell-depleted T cells, or PBMCs; the material itself was cDNA or gDNA.

Seattle's enrolled individuals joined amid active infection and were then monitored longitudinally. In the authors' workflow: Reference gene primer amplification gave nucleated cell count estimates. Assay: immunoSEQ multiplex PCR; the TCRdb copy retains only in-frame clones and omits some. The V and J calls and clone size were taken over from that table, and D and trimming were inferred from the DNA. This table holds 200,000 to 300,000 clones, roughly 79% found once. The CDR3 has 15 amino acids. The J gene is TRBJ1-4, the V gene TRBV21-1; TRBD1, the D gene given by the table, was not confirmed from the DNA. TRBV21-1 is described as a pseudogene. The receptor comes from a woman of 80 years or more with COVID-19, enrolled during active disease. The specimen sequenced was peripheral blood. The CDR3 DNA is TGTGCCAGCGGAAAATGGGGCAGGGCGAGGGAAAAACTGTTTTTT. Amino acids: CASGKWGRAREKLFF.